This T cell receptor (beta chain) came from a study of shared clonotypes between healthy human individuals. Study-wide results and caveats: Generally, naive subsets came out with larger estimated richness than memory subsets.

The junction had 8 bases not matched to a gene; V was cut back by 3 bases and J by 4 bases. CDR1 is SGHRS, CDR2 YFSETQ, per germline. This CDR3 has 16 residues. TCRdb keeps only in-frame clones here, not all; method: immunoSEQ multiplex PCR. The table shows 1,500,000 or so clones, with approximately 98.5% occurring only once. Among the donors, all were Caucasian adults who lived in Nashville, Tennessee. This clone was found once. The antigen is not known. The V gene is TRBV5-1, the J gene TRBJ2-3; 10 bases agree with TRBD1. What was sequenced was naive CD4+ T cells sorted from blood. As to subset: CD45RA+ positively selected. This receptor was obtained from a man aged 25 to 40 in good health. The CDR3, as DNA: TGCGCCAGCAGCTGGGGGGACAGGGGCCCTCCAGATACGCAGTATTTT. It codes for CASSWGDRGPPDTQYF.